This T cell receptor beta chain was recovered during a study of blood T cell repertoires in COVID-19. Study at large: COVID-19 samples from acute and convalescent phases originated in the United States, Italy and Spain. PBMCs, B-cell-depleted T cells, or T cells were the source of the cDNA or gDNA that made up the material.

CDR1 and CDR2 from the germline V gene are SQVTM and ANQGSEA. This CDR3 is built from 14 residues. V shed 6 bases, J shed 0 bases, and the junction held 7 bases outside the gene matches. In the original analysis: Reference gene primer amplification gave nucleated cell count estimates. Profiled with immunoSEQ multiplex PCR; TCRdb holds only in-frame clones, not every one. D and trimming were read from the DNA, whereas the V and J calls and clone size are those reported in that table. The top ten clones hold 4.1% of a sample with a few hundred thousand clones, approximately 80% of them seen once. V usage is TRBV29-1 and J usage is TRBJ2-7; 8 nucleotides agree with TRBD2. This sequence originates from a woman aged 45-65 years with active or convalescent COVID-19. The sample consisted of peripheral blood. The CDR3 DNA reads TGCAGCGTAATCCGGACTAGCAGCTCCTACGAGCAGTACTTC. Translating gives CSVIRTSSSYEQYF.